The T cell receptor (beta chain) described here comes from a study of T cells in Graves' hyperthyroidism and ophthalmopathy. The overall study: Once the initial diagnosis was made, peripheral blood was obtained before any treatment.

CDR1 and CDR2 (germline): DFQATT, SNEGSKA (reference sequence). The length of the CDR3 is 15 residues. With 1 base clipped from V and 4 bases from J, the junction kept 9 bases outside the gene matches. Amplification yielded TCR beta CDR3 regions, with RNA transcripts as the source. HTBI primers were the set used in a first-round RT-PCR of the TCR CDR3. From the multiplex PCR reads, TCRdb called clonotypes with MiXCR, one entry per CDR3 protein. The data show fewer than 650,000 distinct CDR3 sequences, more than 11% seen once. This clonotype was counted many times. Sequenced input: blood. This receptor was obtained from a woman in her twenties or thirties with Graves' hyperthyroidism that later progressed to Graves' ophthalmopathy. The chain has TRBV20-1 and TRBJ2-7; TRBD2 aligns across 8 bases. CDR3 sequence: CSARADGGGDYEQYF. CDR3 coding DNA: TGCAGTGCTAGAGCTGACGGGGGGGGAGATTACGAGCAGTACTTC.